The text below deals with one T cell receptor (beta chain). These data are taken from a study of blood T cell repertoires in COVID-19. The germline gives CDR1 SGHTS, CDR2 YDEGEE. The CDR3 is 14 amino acids. The V end lost 4 bases, the J end lost 12 bases, and 20 bases lay between the germline ends. Profiled with immunoSEQ multiplex PCR; TCRdb holds only in-frame clones, not every one. Of 150,000 to 200,000 clones listed, approximately 90% are singletons. The clonotype originates from a woman aged 70-85 years with COVID-19, enrolled during active disease. The chain combines TRBV5-8 with TRBJ2-1, with D possibly TRBD2 on 6 matching bases. The sample was peripheral blood. The CDR3 spells CASSGGAVTVGQFF. As DNA, the CDR3 is TGTGCCAGCAGCGGAGGGGCGGTTACTGTGGGGCAGTTCTTC.